This is a list of T cell receptor beta chains from one sample in a study of blood T cell repertoires in COVID-19. The protocol was immunoSEQ multiplex PCR, while the TCRdb copy is restricted to in-frame clones and leaves out a portion. Seen here are 100,000 to 150,000 clones, less than 85% observed once, and the top ten hold roughly a sixth. The material sequenced was peripheral blood. The receptors here all came from a woman of 80 years or more with acute or convalescent COVID-19. The CDR3 runs from the conserved cysteine through the conserved F or W. Fields, in order: clone size, V gene, D gene, J gene, CDR3 protein, CDR3 DNA. The D gene is left open where the match is weak. Rows give clone size only sometimes, using once, few, many, or a class for an expanded clone.

clone_size: -; v_call: TRBV10-3; d_call: TRBD1; j_call: TRBJ1-6; cdr3_aa: CAISDPGTGYSPLHF; cdr3_nt: TGTGCCATCAGTGACCCCGGGACAGGGTATTCACCCCTCCACTTT
clone_size: -; v_call: TRBV4-3; d_call: TRBD1; j_call: TRBJ1-2; cdr3_aa: CASSQRQGPYGYTF; cdr3_nt: TGCGCCAGCAGCCAACGACAGGGACCCTATGGCTACACCTTC
clone_size: -; v_call: TRBV10-2; d_call: -; j_call: TRBJ1-5; cdr3_aa: CASSSSAGSSNQPQHF; cdr3_nt: TGCGCCAGCTCCTCCTCTGCGGGTTCCAGCAATCAGCCCCAGCATTTT
clone_size: -; v_call: TRBV7-2; d_call: -; j_call: TRBJ1-4; cdr3_aa: CASSHRRDRRATNEKLFF; cdr3_nt: TGTGCCAGCAGCCATAGACGCGACAGGCGTGCAACTAATGAAAAACTGTTTTTT
clone_size: -; v_call: TRBV4-3; d_call: -; j_call: TRBJ2-2; cdr3_aa: CASSQVAFELTGELFF; cdr3_nt: TGCGCCAGCAGCCAAGTTGCGTTCGAGTTAACCGGGGAGCTGTTTTTT
clone_size: -; v_call: TRBV7-8; d_call: TRBD1; j_call: TRBJ1-2; cdr3_aa: CASSPGQGWYYGYTF; cdr3_nt: TGTGCCAGCAGCCCCGGACAGGGTTGGTACTATGGCTACACCTTC
clone_size: -; v_call: TRBV11-3; d_call: -; j_call: TRBJ2-2; cdr3_aa: CASSLGWGGGAGELFF; cdr3_nt: TGTGCCAGCAGCCTCGGGTGGGGCGGGGGCGCCGGGGAGCTGTTTTTT
clone_size: -; v_call: TRBV5-1; d_call: -; j_call: TRBJ1-1; cdr3_aa: CATSLRGGTEAFF; cdr3_nt: TGCGCCACCTCACTTAGGGGGGGCACTGAAGCTTTCTTT
clone_size: -; v_call: TRBV5-1; d_call: TRBD2; j_call: TRBJ2-5; cdr3_aa: CASSTGLAGVETQYF; cdr3_nt: TGCGCCAGCAGCACGGGACTAGCGGGAGTAGAGACCCAGTACTTC
clone_size: -; v_call: TRBV7-9; d_call: -; j_call: TRBJ2-6; cdr3_aa: CAGPSGANVLTF; cdr3_nt: TGTGCCGGCCCCTCTGGGGCCAACGTCCTGACTTTC
clone_size: -; v_call: TRBV27; d_call: -; j_call: TRBJ2-3; cdr3_aa: CASSWGLSGDTQYF; cdr3_nt: TGTGCCAGCAGTTGGGGACTTTCGGGAGATACGCAGTATTTT
clone_size: -; v_call: TRBV30; d_call: -; j_call: TRBJ1-6; cdr3_aa: CAWSLTGSNSPLHF; cdr3_nt: TGTGCCTGGAGTCTGACAGGCTCTAATTCACCCCTCCACTTT
clone_size: -; v_call: TRBV7-2; d_call: -; j_call: TRBJ2-7; cdr3_aa: CASSLVRAYEQYF; cdr3_nt: TGTGCCAGCAGCTTAGTGCGGGCCTACGAGCAGTACTTC
clone_size: once; v_call: TRBV19; d_call: -; j_call: TRBJ2-2; cdr3_aa: CASSIRGGGRTGELFF; cdr3_nt: TGTGCCAGTAGTATACGTGGCGGGGGCCGCACCGGGGAGCTGTTTTTT
clone_size: -; v_call: TRBV7-9; d_call: -; j_call: TRBJ2-1; cdr3_aa: CASSQDYSYNEQFF; cdr3_nt: TGTGCCAGCAGCCAGGACTACTCCTACAATGAGCAGTTCTTC
clone_size: -; v_call: TRBV19; d_call: -; j_call: TRBJ2-5; cdr3_aa: CASSVREQETQYF; cdr3_nt: TGTGCCAGTAGTGTCCGGGAACAAGAGACCCAGTACTTC
clone_size: -; v_call: TRBV7-8; d_call: -; j_call: TRBJ1-1; cdr3_aa: CASTTIGLNTEAFF; cdr3_nt: TGTGCCAGCACCACGATCGGGTTGAACACTGAAGCTTTCTTT
clone_size: -; v_call: TRBV19; d_call: -; j_call: TRBJ2-3; cdr3_aa: CASSMEVGVTDTQYF; cdr3_nt: TGTGCCAGTAGTATGGAGGTGGGAGTCACAGATACGCAGTATTTT
clone_size: -; v_call: TRBV10-3; d_call: -; j_call: TRBJ2-5; cdr3_aa: CATQGFRAQETQYF; cdr3_nt: TGTGCCACCCAGGGGTTCCGGGCTCAAGAGACCCAGTACTTC
clone_size: -; v_call: TRBV7-9; d_call: -; j_call: TRBJ1-1; cdr3_aa: CASSFGGAENTEAFF; cdr3_nt: TGTGCCAGCAGCTTCGGGGGGGCGGAGAACACTGAAGCTTTCTTT
clone_size: -; v_call: TRBV11-3; d_call: TRBD2; j_call: TRBJ2-1; cdr3_aa: CASSLEGWVSGRRRSYNEQFF; cdr3_nt: TGTGCCAGCAGCTTAGAGGGCTGGGTTAGCGGGAGACGGAGGTCCTACAATGAGCAGTTCTTC
clone_size: -; v_call: TRBV3-1/TRBV3-2; d_call: -; j_call: TRBJ2-5; cdr3_aa: CASSQLAEETQYF; cdr3_nt: TGTGCCAGCAGCCAACTGGCCGAAGAGACCCAGTACTTC
clone_size: -; v_call: TRBV7-2; d_call: TRBD1; j_call: TRBJ1-2; cdr3_aa: CASSLGGTGGPYGYTF; cdr3_nt: TGTGCCAGCAGCTTAGGCGGGACAGGGGGACCCTATGGCTACACCTTC
clone_size: -; v_call: TRBV10-1; d_call: TRBD2; j_call: TRBJ2-3; cdr3_aa: CASSLGGSTDTQYF; cdr3_nt: TGCGCCAGCAGTCTGGGGGGGAGCACAGATACGCAGTATTTT
clone_size: -; v_call: TRBV5-1; d_call: TRBD1; j_call: TRBJ2-7; cdr3_aa: CASSIRQGHNEQYF; cdr3_nt: TGCGCCAGCAGCATCCGACAGGGGCACAACGAGCAGTACTTC
clone_size: -; v_call: TRBV6-5; d_call: -; j_call: TRBJ2-1; cdr3_aa: CASRPGTGQFHEQFF; cdr3_nt: TGTGCCAGCAGACCAGGAACGGGACAATTCCATGAGCAGTTCTTC
clone_size: -; v_call: TRBV30; d_call: -; j_call: TRBJ2-6; cdr3_aa: CACDKGGSGANVLTF; cdr3_nt: TGTGCCTGCGATAAGGGAGGCTCTGGGGCCAACGTCCTGACTTTC
clone_size: few; v_call: TRBV6-1; d_call: -; j_call: TRBJ1-6; cdr3_aa: CASSEQLQNSPLHF; cdr3_nt: TGTGCCAGCAGTGAACAGCTACAGAATTCACCCCTCCACTTT
clone_size: -; v_call: TRBV7-2; d_call: TRBD1; j_call: TRBJ1-3; cdr3_aa: CASSPTGAGNTIYF; cdr3_nt: TGTGCCAGCAGCCCTACAGGGGCTGGAAACACCATATATTTT
clone_size: -; v_call: TRBV5-1; d_call: TRBD1; j_call: TRBJ1-1; cdr3_aa: CASSRDGTGGTTEAFF; cdr3_nt: TGCGCCAGCAGCAGGGATGGGACAGGGGGGACCACTGAAGCTTTCTTT
clone_size: once; v_call: TRBV12-3/TRBV12-4; d_call: -; j_call: TRBJ2-5; cdr3_aa: CASSRQERETQYF; cdr3_nt: TGTGCCAGCAGTCGACAGGAACGAGAGACCCAGTACTTC
clone_size: once; v_call: TRBV5-1; d_call: -; j_call: TRBJ2-3; cdr3_aa: CASSVDSPSTDTQYF; cdr3_nt: TGCGCCAGCAGCGTCGACAGCCCGAGCACAGATACGCAGTATTTT
clone_size: few; v_call: TRBV24-1; d_call: -; j_call: TRBJ2-7; cdr3_aa: CATQTGSYEQYF; cdr3_nt: TGTGCCACCCAGACAGGATCCTACGAGCAGTACTTC
clone_size: -; v_call: TRBV2; d_call: TRBD1; j_call: TRBJ1-1; cdr3_aa: CASKGTGVTEAFF; cdr3_nt: TGTGCCAGCAAAGGGACAGGGGTCACTGAAGCTTTCTTT
clone_size: -; v_call: TRBV11-2; d_call: -; j_call: TRBJ1-4; cdr3_aa: CASSPIATNEKLFF; cdr3_nt: TGTGCCAGCAGCCCTATTGCAACTAATGAAAAACTGTTTTTT
clone_size: -; v_call: TRBV6-2/TRBV6-3; d_call: TRBD2; j_call: TRBJ2-1; cdr3_aa: CASSYWLAGGPEGNEQFF; cdr3_nt: TGTGCCAGCAGTTACTGGCTAGCGGGAGGGCCAGAAGGCAATGAGCAGTTCTTC